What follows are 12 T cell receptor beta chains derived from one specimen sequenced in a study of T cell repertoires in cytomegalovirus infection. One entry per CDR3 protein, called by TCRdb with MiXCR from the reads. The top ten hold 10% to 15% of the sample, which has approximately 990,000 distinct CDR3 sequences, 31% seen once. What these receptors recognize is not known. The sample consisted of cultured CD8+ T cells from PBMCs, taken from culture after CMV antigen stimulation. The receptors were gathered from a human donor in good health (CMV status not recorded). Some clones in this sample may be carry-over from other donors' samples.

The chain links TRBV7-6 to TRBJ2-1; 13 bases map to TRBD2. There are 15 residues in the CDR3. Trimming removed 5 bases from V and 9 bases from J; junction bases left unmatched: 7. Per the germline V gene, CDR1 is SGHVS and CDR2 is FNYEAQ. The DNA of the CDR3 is TGTGCCAGCAGCCTAACTAGCGGGGGGGCCTTTGAGCAGTTCTTC. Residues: CASSLTSGGAFEQFF. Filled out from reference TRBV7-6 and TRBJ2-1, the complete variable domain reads GAGVSQSPRYKVTKRGQDVALRCDPISGHVSLYWYRQALGQGPEFLTYFNYEAQQDKSGLPNDRFSAERPEGSISTLTIQRTEQRDSAMYRCASSLTSGGAFEQFFGPGTRLTVL.

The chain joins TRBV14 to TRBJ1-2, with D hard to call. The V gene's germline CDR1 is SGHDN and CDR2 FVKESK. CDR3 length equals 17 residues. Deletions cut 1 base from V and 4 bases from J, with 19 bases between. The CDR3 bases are TGTGCCAGCAGCCAAGTGAAAGGGCCCTCTCCCCCCTATGGCTACACCTTC. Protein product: CASSQVKGPSPPYGYTF. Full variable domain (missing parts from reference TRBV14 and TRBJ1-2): EAGVTQFPSHSVIEKGQTVTLRCDPISGHDNLYWYRRVMGKEIKFLLHFVKESKQDESGMPNNRFLAERTGGTYSTLKVQPAELEDSGVYFCASSQVKGPSPPYGYTFGSGTRLTVV.

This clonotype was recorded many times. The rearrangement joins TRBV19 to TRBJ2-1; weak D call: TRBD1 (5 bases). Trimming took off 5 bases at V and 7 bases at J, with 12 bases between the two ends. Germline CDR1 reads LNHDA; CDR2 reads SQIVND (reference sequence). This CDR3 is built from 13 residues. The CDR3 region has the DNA TGTGCCAGTAGTTGGTCAGGGTGGAATGAGCAGTTCTTC. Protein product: CASSWSGWNEQFF.

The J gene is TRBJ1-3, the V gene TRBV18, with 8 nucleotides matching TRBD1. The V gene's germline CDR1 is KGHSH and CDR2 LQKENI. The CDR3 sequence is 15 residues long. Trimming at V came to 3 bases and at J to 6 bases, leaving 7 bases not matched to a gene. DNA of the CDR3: TGTGCCAGCTCACCTATCGGGACAGGAATAAACACCATATATTTT. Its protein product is CASSPIGTGINTIYF.

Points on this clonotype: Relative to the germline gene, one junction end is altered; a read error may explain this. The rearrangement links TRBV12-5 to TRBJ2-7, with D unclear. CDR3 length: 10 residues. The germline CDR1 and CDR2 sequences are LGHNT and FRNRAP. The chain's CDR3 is CASGPPGPRF. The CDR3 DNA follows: TGTGCTAGTGGCCCCCCTGGACCCCGGTTC.

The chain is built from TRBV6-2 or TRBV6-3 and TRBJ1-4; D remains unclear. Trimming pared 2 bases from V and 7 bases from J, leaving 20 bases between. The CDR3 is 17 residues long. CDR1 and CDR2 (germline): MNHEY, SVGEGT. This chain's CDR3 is CASSYEAMGAEGEKLFF. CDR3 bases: TGTGCCAGCAGTTACGAGGCGATGGGAGCGGAAGGTGAAAAACTGTTTTTT.

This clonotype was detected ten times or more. This CDR3 reads CAIRGSQETQYF. CDR3 DNA sequence: TGTGCCATCAGGGGGTCCCAAGAGACCCAGTACTTC. V is TRBV10-3 and J is TRBJ2-5; D is unresolved. Trimming pared 6 bases from V and 1 base from J, leaving 6 bases between. The CDR3 covers 12 residues. Germline loops: CDR1 ENHRY, CDR2 SYGVKD.

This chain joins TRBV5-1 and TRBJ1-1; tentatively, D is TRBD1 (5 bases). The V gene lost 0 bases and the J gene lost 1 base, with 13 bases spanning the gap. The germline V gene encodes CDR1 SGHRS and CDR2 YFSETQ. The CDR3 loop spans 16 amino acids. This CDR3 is CASSLATLGENTEAFF. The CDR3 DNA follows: TGCGCCAGCAGCTTGGCGACTTTAGGGGAGAACACTGAAGCTTTCTTT. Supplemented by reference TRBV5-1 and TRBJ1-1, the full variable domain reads KAGVTQTPRYLIKTRGQQVTLSCSPISGHRSVSWYQQTPGQGLQFLFEYFSETQRNKGNFPGRFSGRQFSNSRSEMNVSTLELGDSALYLCASSLATLGENTEAFFGQGTRLTVV.

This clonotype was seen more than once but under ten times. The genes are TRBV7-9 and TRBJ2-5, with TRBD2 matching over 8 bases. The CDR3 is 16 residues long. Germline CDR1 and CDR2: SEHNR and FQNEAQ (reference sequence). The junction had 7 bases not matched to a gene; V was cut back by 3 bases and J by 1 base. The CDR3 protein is CASSFKGGGPQETQYF. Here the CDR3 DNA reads TGTGCCAGCAGCTTCAAGGGCGGGGGGCCCCAAGAGACCCAGTACTTC.

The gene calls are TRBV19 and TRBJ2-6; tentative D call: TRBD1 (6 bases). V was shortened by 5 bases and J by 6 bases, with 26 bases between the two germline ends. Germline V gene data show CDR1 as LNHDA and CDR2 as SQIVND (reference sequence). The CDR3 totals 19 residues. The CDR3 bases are TGTGCCAGTAGTCCGGGACACCAAATTTCCCTCTGGGAGGCCAACGTCCTGACTTTC. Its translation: CASSPGHQISLWEANVLTF. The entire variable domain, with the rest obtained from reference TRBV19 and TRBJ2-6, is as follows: DGGITQSPKYLFRKEGQNVTLSCEQNLNHDAMYWYRQDPGQGLRLIYYSQIVNDFQKGDIAEGYSVSREKKESFPLTVTSAQKNPTAFYLCASSPGHQISLWEANVLTFGAGSRLTVL.

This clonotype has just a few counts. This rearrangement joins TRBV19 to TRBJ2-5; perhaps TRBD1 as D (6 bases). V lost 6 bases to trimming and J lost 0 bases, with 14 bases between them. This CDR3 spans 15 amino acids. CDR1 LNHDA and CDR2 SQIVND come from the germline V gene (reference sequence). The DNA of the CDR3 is TGTGCCAGTAGCCCCGGACAGCTCAACCAAGAGACCCAGTACTTC. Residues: CASSPGQLNQETQYF. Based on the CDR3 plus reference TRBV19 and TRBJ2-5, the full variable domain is DGGITQSPKYLFRKEGQNVTLSCEQNLNHDAMYWYRQDPGQGLRLIYYSQIVNDFQKGDIAEGYSVSREKKESFPLTVTSAQKNPTAFYLCASSPGQLNQETQYFGPGTRLLVL.

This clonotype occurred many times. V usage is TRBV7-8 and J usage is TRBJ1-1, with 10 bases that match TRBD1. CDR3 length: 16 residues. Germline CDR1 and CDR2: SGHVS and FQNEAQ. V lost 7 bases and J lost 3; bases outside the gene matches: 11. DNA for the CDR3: TGTGCCAGCACCCTACCCTCCGGGACAGGGGACACTGAAGCTTTCTTT. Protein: CASTLPSGTGDTEAFF.